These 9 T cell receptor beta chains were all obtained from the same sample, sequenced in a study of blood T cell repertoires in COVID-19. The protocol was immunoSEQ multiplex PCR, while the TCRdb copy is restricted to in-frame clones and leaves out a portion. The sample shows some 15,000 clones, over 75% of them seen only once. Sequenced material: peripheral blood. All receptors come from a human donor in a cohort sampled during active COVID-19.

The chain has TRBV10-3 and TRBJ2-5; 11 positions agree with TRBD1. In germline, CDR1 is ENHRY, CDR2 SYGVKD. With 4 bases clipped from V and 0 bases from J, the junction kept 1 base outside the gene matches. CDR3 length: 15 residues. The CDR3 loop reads CAISGDRGYQETQYF. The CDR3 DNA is TGTGCCATCAGTGGGGACAGGGGGTACCAAGAGACCCAGTACTTC.

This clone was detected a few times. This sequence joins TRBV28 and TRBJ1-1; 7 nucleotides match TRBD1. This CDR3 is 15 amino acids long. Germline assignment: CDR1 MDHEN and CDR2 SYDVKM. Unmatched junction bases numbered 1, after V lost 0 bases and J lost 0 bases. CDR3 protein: CASSLWGQLNTEAFF. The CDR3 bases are TGTGCCAGCAGTTTATGGGGACAGCTGAACACTGAAGCTTTCTTT.

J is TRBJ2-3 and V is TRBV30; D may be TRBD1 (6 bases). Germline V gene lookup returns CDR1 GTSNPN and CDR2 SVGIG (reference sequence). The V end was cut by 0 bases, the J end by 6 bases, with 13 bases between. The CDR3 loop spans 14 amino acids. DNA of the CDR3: TGTGCCTGGAGTGTACAAGCAGGGGCCGATACGCAGTATTTT. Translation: CAWSVQAGADTQYF.

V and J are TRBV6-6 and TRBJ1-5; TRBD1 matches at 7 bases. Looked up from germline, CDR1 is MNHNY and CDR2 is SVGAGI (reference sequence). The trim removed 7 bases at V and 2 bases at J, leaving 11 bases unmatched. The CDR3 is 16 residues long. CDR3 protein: CASILSQGYGNQPQHF. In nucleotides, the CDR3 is TGTGCCAGCATCTTATCACAGGGGTATGGCAATCAGCCCCAGCATTTT.

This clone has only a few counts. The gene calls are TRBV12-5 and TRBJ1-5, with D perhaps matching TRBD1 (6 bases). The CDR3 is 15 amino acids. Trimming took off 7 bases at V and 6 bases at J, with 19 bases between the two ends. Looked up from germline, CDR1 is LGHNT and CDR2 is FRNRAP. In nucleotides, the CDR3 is TGTGCTAGTGCCCCCCCGGGGGGGGCAGGTCAGCCCCAGCATTTT. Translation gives CASAPPGGAGQPQHF. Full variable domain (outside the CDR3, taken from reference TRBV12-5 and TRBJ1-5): DARVTQTPRHKVTEMGQEVTMRCQPILGHNTVFWYRQTMMQGLELLAYFRNRAPLDDSGMPKDRFSAEMPDATLATLKIQPSEPRDSAVYFCASAPPGGAGQPQHFGDGTRLSIL.

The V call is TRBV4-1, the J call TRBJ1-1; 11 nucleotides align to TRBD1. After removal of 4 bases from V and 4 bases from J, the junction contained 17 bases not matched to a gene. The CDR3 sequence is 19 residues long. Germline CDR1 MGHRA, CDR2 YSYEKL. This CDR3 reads CASSPPRTGQGAKGTEAFF. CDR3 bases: TGCGCCAGCAGCCCCCCCCGGACTGGACAGGGGGCGAAGGGCACTGAAGCTTTCTTT.

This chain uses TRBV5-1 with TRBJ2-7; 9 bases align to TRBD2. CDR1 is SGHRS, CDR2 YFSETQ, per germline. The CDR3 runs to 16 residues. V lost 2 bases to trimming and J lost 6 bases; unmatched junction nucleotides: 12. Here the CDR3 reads CASSLGFGGRGLEQYF. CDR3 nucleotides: TGCGCCAGCAGCTTAGGTTTCGGCGGGAGGGGGCTCGAGCAGTACTTC.

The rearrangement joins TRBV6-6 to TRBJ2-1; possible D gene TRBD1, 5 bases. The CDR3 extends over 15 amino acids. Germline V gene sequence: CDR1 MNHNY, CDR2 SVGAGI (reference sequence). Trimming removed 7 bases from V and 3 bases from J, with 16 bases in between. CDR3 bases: TGTGCCAGCATCCCCTGGGGCTTCGACTACAATGAGCAGTTCTTC. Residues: CASIPWGFDYNEQFF.

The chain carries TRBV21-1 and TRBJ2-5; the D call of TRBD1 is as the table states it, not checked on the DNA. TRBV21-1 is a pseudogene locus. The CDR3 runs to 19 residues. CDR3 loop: CASSPRGDRGPSAGETQYF. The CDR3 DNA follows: TGTGCCAGCAGCCCCCGAGGGGACAGGGGCCCTTCAGCAGGTGAGACCCAGTACTTC.